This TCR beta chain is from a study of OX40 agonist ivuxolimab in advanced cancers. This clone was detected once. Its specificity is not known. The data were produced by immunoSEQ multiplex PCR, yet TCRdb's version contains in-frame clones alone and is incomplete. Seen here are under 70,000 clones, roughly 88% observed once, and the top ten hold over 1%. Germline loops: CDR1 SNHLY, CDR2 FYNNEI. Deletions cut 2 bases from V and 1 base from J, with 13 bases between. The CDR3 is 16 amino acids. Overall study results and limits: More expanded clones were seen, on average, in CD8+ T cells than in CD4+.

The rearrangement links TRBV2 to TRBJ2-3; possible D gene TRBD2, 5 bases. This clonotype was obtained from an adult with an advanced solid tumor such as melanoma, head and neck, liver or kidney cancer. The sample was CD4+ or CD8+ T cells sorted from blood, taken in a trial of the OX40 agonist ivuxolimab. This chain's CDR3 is CASSEIRTGGTDTQYF. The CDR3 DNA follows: TGTGCCAGCAGTGAAATACGGACCGGGGGCACAGATACGCAGTATTTT.